This T cell receptor (beta chain) was sequenced in a study of T cell responses to AZD1222 COVID-19 vaccine. Study findings and constraints: At baseline, seropositivity was found in only a handful of AZD1222 recipients. Vaccine-related CD4 TCRs covered spike, predominating at 160-218 and 743-854. After two AZD1222 doses, spike-specific TCR breadth and depth rose versus day 0.

As concerns this clone: Its target is not known.

Profiling relied on immunoSEQ multiplex PCR, and the TCRdb table lists in-frame clones only, not all of them. In the table there are 100,000 to 140,000 clones, over 80% of which are singletons. Second doses that came at about 4 or about 12 weeks were put together. CDR1 is KGHSH, CDR2 LQKENI, per germline. V shed 5 bases and J 2 bases; nucleotides not matched to a gene: 6. The CDR3 sequence is 14 residues long. The receptor was derived from an adult who received the AZD1222 COVID-19 vaccine. Sequenced material: peripheral blood, taken 28 days after the second AZD1222 dose. V is TRBV18 and J is TRBJ2-7; 7 bases line up with TRBD1. The CDR3 coding sequence is TGTGCCAGCTCAACGACAGGGTTGACCTACGAGCAGTACTTC. As protein: CASSTTGLTYEQYF.